This T cell receptor beta chain was identified in a study of CD8+ T cells in alopecia areata. TCR sequencing used cDNA made by reverse transcription of extracted RNA. Produced via immunoSEQ multiplex PCR; TCRdb's table is partial and in-frame only. In the table there are fewer than 150,000 clones, roughly four fifths of which are singletons. Study observations and caveats: Affected scalp, especially in alopecia totalis/universalis, had a higher clonality than normal scalp did.

The CDR3 contains 13 residues. Germline V gene sequence: CDR1 MNHNS, CDR2 SASEGT. Trimming took off 6 bases at V and 0 bases at J, with 8 bases between the two ends. Indicated treatment: oral pan-JAK inhibitor, 5-10 mg twice daily. This clone has only a few counts. Its antigen is unknown. This sequence was found in a human donor with alopecia areata. V usage is TRBV6-1 and J usage is TRBJ1-1; D is perhaps TRBD1 (6 bases). Sequencing used CD8+ T cells sorted from blood, obtained at week 4, from a patient treated with tofacitinib. CDR3 nucleotide sequence: TGTGCCAGCAGGTCAGGGGTGAACACTGAAGCTTTCTTT. Translated: CASRSGVNTEAFF.